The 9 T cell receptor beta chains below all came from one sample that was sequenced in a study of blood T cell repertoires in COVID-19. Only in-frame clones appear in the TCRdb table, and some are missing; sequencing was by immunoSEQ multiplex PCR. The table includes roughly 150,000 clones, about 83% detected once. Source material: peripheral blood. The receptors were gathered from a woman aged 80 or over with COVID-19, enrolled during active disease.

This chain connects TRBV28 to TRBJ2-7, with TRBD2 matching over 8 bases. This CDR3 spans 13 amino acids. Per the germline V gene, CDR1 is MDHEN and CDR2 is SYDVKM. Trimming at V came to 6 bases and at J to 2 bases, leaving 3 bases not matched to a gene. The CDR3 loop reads CASSGRVTYEQYF. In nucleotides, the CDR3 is TGTGCCAGCAGCGGGAGGGTCACCTACGAGCAGTACTTC.

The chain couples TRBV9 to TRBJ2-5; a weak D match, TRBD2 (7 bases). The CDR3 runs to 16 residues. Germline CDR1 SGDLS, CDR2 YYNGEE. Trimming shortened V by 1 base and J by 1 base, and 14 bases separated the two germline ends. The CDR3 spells CASSVPLGGGQETQYF. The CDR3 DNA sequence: TGTGCCAGCAGCGTACCTCTGGGAGGGGGCCAAGAGACCCAGTACTTC. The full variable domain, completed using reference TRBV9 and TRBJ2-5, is DSGVTQTPKHLITATGQRVTLRCSPRSGDLSVYWYQQSLDQGLQFLIQYYNGEERAKGNILERFSAQQFPDLHSELNLSSLELGDSALYFCASSVPLGGGQETQYFGPGTRLLVL.

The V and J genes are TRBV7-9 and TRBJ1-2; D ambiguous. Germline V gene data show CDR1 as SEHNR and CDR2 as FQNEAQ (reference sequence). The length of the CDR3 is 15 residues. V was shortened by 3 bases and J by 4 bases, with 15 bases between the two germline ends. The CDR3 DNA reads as TGTGCCAGCAGCTTCCTAACCCCCTTGTCCTATGGCTACACCTTC. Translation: CASSFLTPLSYGYTF.

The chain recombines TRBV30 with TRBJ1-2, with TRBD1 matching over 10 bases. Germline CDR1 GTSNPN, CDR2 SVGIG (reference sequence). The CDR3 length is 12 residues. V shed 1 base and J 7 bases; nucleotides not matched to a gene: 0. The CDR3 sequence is CAWSGTGGGYTF. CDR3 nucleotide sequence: TGTGCCTGGAGTGGGACAGGGGGTGGCTACACCTTC.

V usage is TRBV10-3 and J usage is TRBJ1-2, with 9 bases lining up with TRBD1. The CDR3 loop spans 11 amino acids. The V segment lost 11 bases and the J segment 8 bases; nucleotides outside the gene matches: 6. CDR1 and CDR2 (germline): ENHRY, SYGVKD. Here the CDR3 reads CASGTGLGYTF. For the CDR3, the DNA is TGTGCCTCTGGGACAGGGCTCGGCTACACCTTC.

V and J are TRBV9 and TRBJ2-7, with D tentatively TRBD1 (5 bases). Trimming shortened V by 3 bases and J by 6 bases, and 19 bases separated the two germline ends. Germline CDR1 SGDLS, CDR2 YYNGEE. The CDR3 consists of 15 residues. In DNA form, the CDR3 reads TGTGCCAGCAGCGGGAAAGACAGCCGAGAAGGCGAGCAGTACTTC. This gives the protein CASSGKDSREGEQYF.

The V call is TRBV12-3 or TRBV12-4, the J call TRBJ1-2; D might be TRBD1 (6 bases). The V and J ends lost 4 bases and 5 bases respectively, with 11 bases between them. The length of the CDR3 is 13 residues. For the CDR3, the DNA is TGTGCCAGCAGTTGGGAGGGGGGTTATGGCTACACCTTC. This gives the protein CASSWEGGYGYTF.

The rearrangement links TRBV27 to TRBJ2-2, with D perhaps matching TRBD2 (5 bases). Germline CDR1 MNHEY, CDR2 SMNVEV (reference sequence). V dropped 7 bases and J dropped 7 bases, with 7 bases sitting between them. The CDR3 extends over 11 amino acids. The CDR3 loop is CASNGGGELFF. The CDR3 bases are TGTGCCAGCAATGGAGGCGGGGAGCTGTTTTTT.

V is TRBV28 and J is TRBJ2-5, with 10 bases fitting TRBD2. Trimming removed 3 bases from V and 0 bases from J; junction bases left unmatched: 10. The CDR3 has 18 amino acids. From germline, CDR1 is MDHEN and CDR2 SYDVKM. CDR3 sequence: CASSFIGAGGGYQETQYF. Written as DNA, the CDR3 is TGTGCCAGCAGTTTCATAGGAGCGGGAGGGGGATACCAAGAGACCCAGTACTTC.